The rows below give T cell receptor beta chains drawn from one sample of a study of T cells after yellow fever vaccination. TCRdb reanalysed the 5' RACE reads using MiXCR and keeps one entry per CDR3 protein. Of roughly 310,000 distinct CDR3 sequences in the sample, around 4% were seen once. The material sequenced was PBMCs, taken on the day of the yellow fever booster vaccination. The receptor set was obtained from a man between 18 and 35 years old who received the YFV17D yellow fever vaccine. CDR3s include the opening cysteine and the closing phenylalanine or tryptophan. Each record gives: J gene, V gene, clone size, D gene, CDR3 length, CDR3 DNA, CDR3 protein. The D gene is left open where the match is weak. Clone size appears in some rows only: once, few, many, or a class for an expanded clone.

TRBJ2-5 TRBV5-4 few - 17 TGTGCCAGCAGCCCCGGACTTGACTACCCTGGAAGGGAGACCCAGTACTTC CASSPGLDYPGRETQYF
TRBJ2-6 TRBV15 few TRBD1 18 TGTGCCACCAGCAGGGCCGGACAGGGCTCCTCTGGGGCCAACGTCCTGACTTTC CATSRAGQGSSGANVLTF
TRBJ1-5 TRBV6-5 - - 14 TGTGCCAGCAGCTCCGGGACACCGGCTCAGCCCCAGCATTTT CASSSGTPAQPQHF
TRBJ2-7 TRBV20-1 - - 12 TGCAGTGCTAGGGGAGCCCGGGGGGAGCAGTACTTC CSARGARGEQYF
TRBJ1-1 TRBV30 - - 14 TGTGCCTGGAGTGTTAAACAGCCCAACACTGAAGCTTTCTTT CAWSVKQPNTEAFF
TRBJ2-1 TRBV6-5 many - 14 TGTGCCAGCAGGACCGGGCCTTCCATATATGAGCAGTTCTTC CASRTGPSIYEQFF
TRBJ1-6 TRBV20-1 few - 12 TGCAGTGCGAACAGTTATAATTCACCCCTCCACTTT CSANSYNSPLHF
TRBJ1-2 TRBV4-3 - - 16 TGCGCCAGCAGCCAAGTAATAGGGACTACCATTTATGGCTACACCTTC CASSQVIGTTIYGYTF
TRBJ2-1 TRBV7-2 many - 15 TGTGCCAGCAGCTTAGGTAGCGGCTGGTCTTTCGAGCAGTTCTTC CASSLGSGWSFEQFF
TRBJ2-1 TRBV7-2 few - 14 TGTGCCAGCAGCTTAGAGGGTGGGGTCCATGAGCAGTTCTTC CASSLEGGVHEQFF
TRBJ1-4 TRBV5-1 many TRBD1 18 TGCGCCAGCAGCGTTGTTCCTCCGGGACAGGAGCAACATGAAAAACTGTTTTTT CASSVVPPGQEQHEKLFF
TRBJ1-2 TRBV10-3 many - 16 TGTGCCATCAGGTTTGGTAGAGGGATCGAGAACTATGGCTACACCTTC CAIRFGRGIENYGYTF
TRBJ2-5 TRBV20-1 many - 13 TGCAGTGCTTACCAACAGGGCGCGGAGACCCAGTACTTC CSAYQQGAETQYF
TRBJ2-1 TRBV7-3 - TRBD2 16 TGTGCCAGCAGCTTAACTAGCGGGGGGGCGCGGAATGAGCAGTTCTTC CASSLTSGGARNEQFF
TRBJ2-7 TRBV19 - TRBD1 14 TGTGCCAGTAGTCCCCGGGACAGGGTCTACGAGCAGTACTTC CASSPRDRVYEQYF
TRBJ1-5 TRBV7-9 many - 16 TGTGCCAGCAGCCCCCAGGCCCCGGGGGGGACACAGCCCCAGCATTTT CASSPQAPGGTQPQHF
TRBJ2-3 TRBV5-1 many - 13 TGCGCCAGCAGCACTCGGGAAACAGATACGCAGTATTTT CASSTRETDTQYF
TRBJ2-3 TRBV11-3 - TRBD2 15 TGTGCCAGCAGCTTTGGCACTAGCGGGGAAAATACGCAGTATTTT CASSFGTSGENTQYF
TRBJ1-5 TRBV20-1 - - 15 TGCAGTGCTAGAGAGGGTGGGCAGGGTGGTCAGCCCCAGCATTTT CSAREGGQGGQPQHF
TRBJ1-1 TRBV29-1 many - 13 TGCAGCGTTAGACAGAATATGAACACTGAAGCTTTCTTT CSVRQNMNTEAFF
TRBJ2-7 TRBV20-1 many - 13 TGCAGTGCTAGCCACTCTCGGGCCCGAGAGCAGTACTTC CSASHSRAREQYF
TRBJ2-3 TRBV7-2 many - 15 TGTGCCAGCAGCTTAGTAGTGTTCGGCACAGATACGCAGTATTTT CASSLVVFGTDTQYF
TRBJ1-5 TRBV5-1 many - 15 TGCGCCAGCAGCTTGGTTGCGGGGAGCAATCAGCCCCAGCATTTT CASSLVAGSNQPQHF
TRBJ2-1 TRBV5-1 many TRBD2 16 TGCGCCAGCAGCTTTGCGACTAGCGGGGGGGCCCATGAGCAGTTCTTC CASSFATSGGAHEQFF
TRBJ1-5 TRBV12-3/TRBV12-4 few TRBD1 14 TGTGCCAGCGGACAGGGGAATAGCAATCAGCCCCAGCATTTT CASGQGNSNQPQHF
TRBJ2-3 TRBV28 few - 15 TGTGCCAGCAGTTCCCCACGGCGGCGCACAGATACGCAGTATTTT CASSSPRRRTDTQYF
TRBJ2-5 TRBV7-8 many TRBD2 18 TGTGCCAGCAGGGCTAGCGGGGGGATGGTCCAAAGTCAAGAGACCCAGTACTTC CASRASGGMVQSQETQYF
TRBJ1-4 TRBV4-2 few TRBD1 15 TGTGCCAGCAGCCAACCCACAGGGGGGGAAGAAAAACTGTTTTTT CASSQPTGGEEKLFF
TRBJ2-5 TRBV12-5 - - 13 TGTGCTAGTGGTGCTGGTGAGGGAGAGACCCAGTACTTC CASGAGEGETQYF
TRBJ2-2 TRBV27 many TRBD1 16 TGTGCCAGCAGTTTACCGGGACAGGGGTCCACCGGGGAGCTGTTTTTT CASSLPGQGSTGELFF
TRBJ2-1 TRBV11-2 - - 12 TGTGCCAGCAGCTCCATACCTTATGAGCAGTTCTTC CASSSIPYEQFF
TRBJ1-5 TRBV5-1 many - 15 TGCGCCAGCAGCTTGGTGGGGGGCTCGGGTCAGCCCCAGCATTTT CASSLVGGSGQPQHF
TRBJ2-1 TRBV6-5 - TRBD1 17 TGTGCCAGCAGTTACGCCTCACCGGGACAGGGGTTCGATGAGCAGTTCTTC CASSYASPGQGFDEQFF
TRBJ1-5 TRBV5-6 few - 15 TGTGCCAGCAGCTCGGGGGGCTTTGGGAATCAGCCCCAGCATTTT CASSSGGFGNQPQHF
TRBJ2-3 TRBV15 many TRBD1 16 TGTGCCACCAGTAACAGGGGTGTAATAGGCACAGATACGCAGTATTTT CATSNRGVIGTDTQYF
TRBJ2-3 TRBV4-3 - - 17 TGCGCCAGCAGCCAAGATGGGCCGCCGAGCCGCACAGATACGCAGTATTTT CASSQDGPPSRTDTQYF
TRBJ2-2 TRBV10-3 - - 16 TGTGCCATCAGTGGACGGGGATCAGCGAACACCGGGGAGCTGTTTTTT CAISGRGSANTGELFF
TRBJ1-2 TRBV4-3 many TRBD1 16 TGCGCCAGCAGCCGAAGAAGCCCAGGACAGGTCTATGGCTACACCTTC CASSRRSPGQVYGYTF
TRBJ1-5 TRBV12-3/TRBV12-4 few - 15 TGTGCCAGCAGTTTGGGCCCGGGGAGCAATCAGCCCCAGCATTTT CASSLGPGSNQPQHF
TRBJ1-5 TRBV5-1 - TRBD1 14 TGCGCCAGCAGCTTAGGACAGGGACATCAGCCCCAGCATTTT CASSLGQGHQPQHF
TRBJ2-1 TRBV20-1 - - 17 TGCAGTGCTTTAGCAGGCCTGATCTCTAAAATATACAATGAGCAGTTCTTC CSALAGLISKIYNEQFF
TRBJ1-5 TRBV7-2 few - 14 TGTGCCAGCAGCTTGCGCCAGGGAAGTCAGCCCCAGCATTTT CASSLRQGSQPQHF
TRBJ1-1 TRBV4-1 few - 17 TGCGCCAGCAGCCAAGGTTTCGGGGGGCGGAGGGGCACTGAAGCTTTCTTT CASSQGFGGRRGTEAFF